This TCR beta chain comes out of a study of blood T cell repertoires in COVID-19. There are 14 residues in the CDR3. Per germline, CDR1 KGHDR and CDR2 SFDVKD. Trimming removed 0 bases from V and 3 bases from J, with 5 bases in between. Shortly before study entry, within 2 weeks, exposed participants had met a COVID-19 case. As processed by the authors: Amplified reference gene primers provided the basis for estimating nucleated cell counts. This table comes from immunoSEQ multiplex PCR, and its TCRdb copy is limited to in-frame clones, with some not included. That table is the source of V, J and clone size, and D and trimming were worked out from the DNA. The data show some 190,000 clones, 80% seen once.

The TCR was taken from a man in his 60s who had been exposed to COVID-19. The chain joins TRBV24-1 to TRBJ1-5; D gene ambiguous. Sequencing used PBMCs or T cells enriched from blood (not recorded which). CDR3 sequence: CATSDLGHNQPQHF. CDR3 nucleotides: TGTGCCACCAGTGATTTGGGCCACAATCAGCCCCAGCATTTT.